The clone carrying this T cell receptor (beta chain) was seen many times. The antigen is undetermined. TCRdb reanalysed the 5' RACE reads using MiXCR and keeps one entry per CDR3 protein. Of roughly 710,000 distinct CDR3 sequences listed, 5.5% to 7.5% are singletons. V was trimmed by 6 bases and J by 4 bases, leaving 22 bases between them. CDR1 is DFQATT, CDR2 SNEGSKA, per germline (reference sequence). The CDR3 has 15 amino acids. The sample is drawn from a study of identical twins. Study outcomes and limitations: Twin-shared out-of-frame alpha sequences were enriched for low generation probability. Models underpredicted monozygotic twin sharing of out-of-frame TCR alpha. Researchers reported weaker excess twin sharing in beta out-of-frame sequences.

The chain combines TRBV20-1 with TRBJ2-7, with D perhaps TRBD2 (5 bases). The sample was naive T cells sorted from blood. This clonotype was obtained from a man between 18 and 35 years old in good health. DNA for the CDR3: TGCAGTGCCCCTGTTGGGAGTTCCAGAATTTACGAGCAGTACTTC. This sequence encodes CSAPVGSSRIYEQYF.